This T cell receptor (beta chain) was obtained from a study of T cells in Graves' hyperthyroidism and ophthalmopathy. This clonotype showed up just a few times. CDR1 WNHNN and CDR2 SYGVQD come from the germline V gene (reference sequence). V lost 11 bases to trimming and J lost 1 base, with 12 bases between them. The CDR3 is 13 amino acids. The CDR3 regions of TCR beta were amplified from RNA transcripts. First-round RT-PCR with HTBI primers amplified the TCR CDR3 region. TCRdb fed the multiplex PCR reads into MiXCR, producing one record per CDR3 protein. Of 300,000 to 450,000 distinct CDR3 sequences in the sample, about 15% were seen once.

This chain joins TRBV10-1 and TRBJ2-1; the D gene is possibly TRBD2 (6 bases). The sequence was collected from a woman aged 60 to 75 with Graves' hyperthyroidism. The sequenced sample consisted of blood. CDR3 amino acids: CAEERVSYNEQFF. The CDR3 DNA follows: TGCGCCGAGGAGCGGGTATCCTACAATGAGCAGTTCTTC.